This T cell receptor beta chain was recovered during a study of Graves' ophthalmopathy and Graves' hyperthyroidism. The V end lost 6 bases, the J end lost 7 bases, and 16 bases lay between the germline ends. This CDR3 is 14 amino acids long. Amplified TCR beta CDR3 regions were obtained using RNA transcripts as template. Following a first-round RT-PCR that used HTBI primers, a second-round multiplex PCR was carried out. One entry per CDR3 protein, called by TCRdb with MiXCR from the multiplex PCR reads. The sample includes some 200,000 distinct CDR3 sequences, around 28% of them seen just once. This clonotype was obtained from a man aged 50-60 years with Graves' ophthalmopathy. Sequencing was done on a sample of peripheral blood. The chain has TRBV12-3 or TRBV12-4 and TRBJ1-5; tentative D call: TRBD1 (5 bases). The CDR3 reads CASSPQGGFQPQHF. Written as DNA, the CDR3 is TGTGCCAGCAGCCCTCAGGGAGGGTTCCAGCCCCAGCATTTT.